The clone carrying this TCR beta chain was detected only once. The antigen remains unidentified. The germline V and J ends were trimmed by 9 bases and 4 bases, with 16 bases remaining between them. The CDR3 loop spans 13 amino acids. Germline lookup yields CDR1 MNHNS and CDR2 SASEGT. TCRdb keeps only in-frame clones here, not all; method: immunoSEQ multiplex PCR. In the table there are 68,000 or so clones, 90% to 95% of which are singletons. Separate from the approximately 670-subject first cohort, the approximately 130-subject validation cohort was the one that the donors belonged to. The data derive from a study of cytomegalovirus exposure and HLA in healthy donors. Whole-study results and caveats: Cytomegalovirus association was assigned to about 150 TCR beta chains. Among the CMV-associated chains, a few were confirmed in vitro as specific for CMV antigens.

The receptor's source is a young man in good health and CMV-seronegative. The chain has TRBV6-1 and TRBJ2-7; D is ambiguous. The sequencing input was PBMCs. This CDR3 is CASTLTQAYEQYF. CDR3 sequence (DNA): TGTGCCAGTACCCTGACCCAGGCTTACGAGCAGTACTTC.